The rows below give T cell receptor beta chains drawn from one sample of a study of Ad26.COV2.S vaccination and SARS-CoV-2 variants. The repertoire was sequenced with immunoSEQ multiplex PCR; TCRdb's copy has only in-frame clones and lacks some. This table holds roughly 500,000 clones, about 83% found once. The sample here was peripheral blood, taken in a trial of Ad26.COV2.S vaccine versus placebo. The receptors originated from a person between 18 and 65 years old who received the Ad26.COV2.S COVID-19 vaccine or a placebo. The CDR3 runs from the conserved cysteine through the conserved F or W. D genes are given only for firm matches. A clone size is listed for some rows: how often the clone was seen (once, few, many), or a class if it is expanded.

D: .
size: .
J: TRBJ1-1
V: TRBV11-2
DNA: TGTGCCAGCACCCCGGGTAGGGCGAACACTGAAGCTTTCTTT
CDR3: CASTPGRANTEAFF

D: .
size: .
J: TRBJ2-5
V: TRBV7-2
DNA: TGTGCCAGCAGCTTAGCCCCCCAAGAGACCCAGTACTTC
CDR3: CASSLAPQETQYF

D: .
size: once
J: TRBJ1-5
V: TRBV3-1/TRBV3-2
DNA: TGTGCCAGCAGCCAAGATTGGGGAAGCAATCAGCCCCAGCATTTT
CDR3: CASSQDWGSNQPQHF

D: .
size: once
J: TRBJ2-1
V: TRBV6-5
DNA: TGTGCCAGCAGTCAGACAGTTTACAATGAGCAGTTCTTC
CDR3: CASSQTVYNEQFF

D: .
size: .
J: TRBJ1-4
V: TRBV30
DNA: TGTGCCTATGGGGGGGACCAATCTTCCCTTAATGAAAAACTGTTTTTT
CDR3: CAYGGDQSSLNEKLFF

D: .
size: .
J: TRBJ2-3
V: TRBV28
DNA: TGTGCCAGCAGGCCGACAGGACGATTCACAGATACGCAGTATTTT
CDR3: CASRPTGRFTDTQYF

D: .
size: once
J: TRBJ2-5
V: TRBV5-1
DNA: TGCGCCAGCAGCGCTCTCGGGGAGACCCAGTACTTC
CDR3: CASSALGETQYF

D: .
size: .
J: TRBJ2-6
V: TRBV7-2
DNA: TGTGCCAGCAGTCACGGCTTCTCTGGGGCCAACGTCCTGACTTTC
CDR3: CASSHGFSGANVLTF

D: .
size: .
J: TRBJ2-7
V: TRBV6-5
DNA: TGTGCCAGCAGTAGCGGTCCAAGCTCCTACGAGCAGTACTTC
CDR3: CASSSGPSSYEQYF

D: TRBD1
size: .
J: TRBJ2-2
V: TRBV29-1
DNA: TGCAGCTTAAGGACAGGAGGCTCATCCGGGGAGCTGTTTTTT
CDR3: CSLRTGGSSGELFF

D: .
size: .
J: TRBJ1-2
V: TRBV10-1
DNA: TGCGCCAGCAGTGTTAATCGCTCGGGGTGTAGAGGGAATGGCTACACCTTC
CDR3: CASSVNRSGCRGNGYTF

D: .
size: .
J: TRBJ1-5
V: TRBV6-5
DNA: TGTGCCAGCAGGCGGGGACAAAGAGATCAGCCCCAGCATTTT
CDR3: CASRRGQRDQPQHF

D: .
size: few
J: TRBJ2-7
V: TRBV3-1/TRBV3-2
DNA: TGTGCCAGCAGCCATTTGGACGAGCAGTACTTC
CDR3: CASSHLDEQYF

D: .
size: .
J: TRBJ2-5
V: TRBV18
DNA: TGTGCCAGCTCACCACCTGCAGAGACCCAGTACTTC
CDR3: CASSPPAETQYF

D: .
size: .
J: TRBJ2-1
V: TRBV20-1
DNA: TGCAGTGCTAGTTTAGCTCCGGGGTCCTACAATGAGCAGTTCTTC
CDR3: CSASLAPGSYNEQFF

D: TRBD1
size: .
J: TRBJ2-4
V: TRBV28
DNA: TGTGCCAGCAGTCCCCCGGGGACAGAGGCCAAAAACATTCAGTACTTC
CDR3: CASSPPGTEAKNIQYF

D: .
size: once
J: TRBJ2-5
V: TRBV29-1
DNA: TGCAGCGTGGTTACCGGACGGCAGACCCAGTACTTC
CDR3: CSVVTGRQTQYF

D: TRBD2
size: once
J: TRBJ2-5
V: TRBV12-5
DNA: TGTGCTAGTGCCTCCTCGGGACTAGCGGGAGTTGGGGAGACCCAGTACTTC
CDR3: CASASSGLAGVGETQYF

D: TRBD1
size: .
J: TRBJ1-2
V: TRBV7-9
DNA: TGTGCCAGCAGCTTAGGTGGGGACGACAGGGACGGCTACACCTTC
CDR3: CASSLGGDDRDGYTF

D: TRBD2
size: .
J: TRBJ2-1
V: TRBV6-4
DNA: TGTGCCAGCAGAGCGGGAGGGACCCACCCTTGCGAGCAGTTCTTC
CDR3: CASRAGGTHPCEQFF

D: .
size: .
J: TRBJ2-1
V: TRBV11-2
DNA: TGTGCCAGCAGCCACCTTGGGAATGAGCAGTTCTTC
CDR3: CASSHLGNEQFF

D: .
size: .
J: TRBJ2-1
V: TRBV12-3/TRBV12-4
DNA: TGTGCCAGCAGTTTTTCAGGGACGGTGCAGTTCTTC
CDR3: CASSFSGTVQFF

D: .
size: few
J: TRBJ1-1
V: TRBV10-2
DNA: TGCGCCAGCAGTGAGGGGGGGAACACTGAAGCTTTCTTT
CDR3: CASSEGGNTEAFF

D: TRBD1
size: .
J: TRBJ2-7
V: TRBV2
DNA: TGTGCCAGCAGAAGGACAGGGAGCGTGTACGAGCAGTACTTC
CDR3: CASRRTGSVYEQYF

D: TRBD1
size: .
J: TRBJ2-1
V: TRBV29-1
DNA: TGCAGCGCCGAACCCGCGGGACAGGGCTCCTACAATGAGCAGTTCTTC
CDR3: CSAEPAGQGSYNEQFF

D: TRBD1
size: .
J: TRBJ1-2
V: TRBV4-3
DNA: TGCGCCAGCAGCCACGATGGGACAGGGGGCGACTATGGCTACACCTTC
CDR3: CASSHDGTGGDYGYTF

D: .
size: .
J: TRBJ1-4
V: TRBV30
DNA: TGTGCCTGGACTCAAAGTAATGAAAAACTGTTTTTT
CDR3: CAWTQSNEKLFF

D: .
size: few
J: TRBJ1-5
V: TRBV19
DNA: TGTGCCAGTAAAAACAGGGCTAATCAGCCCCAGCATTTT
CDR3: CASKNRANQPQHF

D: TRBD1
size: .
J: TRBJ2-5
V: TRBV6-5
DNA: TGTGCCAGCAGTTGGGCAGGGGGTGGGCAAGAGACCCAGTACTTC
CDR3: CASSWAGGGQETQYF

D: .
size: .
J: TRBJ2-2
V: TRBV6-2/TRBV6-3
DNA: TGTGCCAGCAGTTACTTCTTGCCGGGAAGTCCCGGGGAGCTGTTTTTT
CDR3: CASSYFLPGSPGELFF

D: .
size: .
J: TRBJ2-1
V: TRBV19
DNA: TGTGCCAGTACAAACCGGGATGAGCAGTTCTTC
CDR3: CASTNRDEQFF

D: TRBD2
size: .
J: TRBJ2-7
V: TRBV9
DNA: TGTGCCAGCAGCGTAGTGGGCGGGAGCGGTGAGCAGTACTTC
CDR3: CASSVVGGSGEQYF

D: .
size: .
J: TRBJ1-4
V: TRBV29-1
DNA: TGCAGCGTTGGGGGGGGGCTTGAAAAACTGTTTTTT
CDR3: CSVGGGLEKLFF

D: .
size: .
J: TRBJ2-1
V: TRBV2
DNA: TGTGCCAGCAGTGCTGGATACAATGAGCAGTTCTTC
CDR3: CASSAGYNEQFF

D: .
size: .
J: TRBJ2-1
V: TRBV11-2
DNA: TGTGCCAGCAGTGGGGAACTAGGGTACAATGAGCAGTTCTTC
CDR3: CASSGELGYNEQFF

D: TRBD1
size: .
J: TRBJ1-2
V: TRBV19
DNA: TGTGCCAGTAGTTTCAACCAGGGGGGAAGTGGCTACACCTTC
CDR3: CASSFNQGGSGYTF

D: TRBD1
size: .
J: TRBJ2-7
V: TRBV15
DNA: TGTGCCACCGCGTCGGGACAGGGCTACGAGCAGTACTTC
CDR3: CATASGQGYEQYF

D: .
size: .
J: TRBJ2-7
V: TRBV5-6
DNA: TGTGCCAGCAGCTTGGTCGGGCCTTCCTACGAGCAGTACTTC
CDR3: CASSLVGPSYEQYF

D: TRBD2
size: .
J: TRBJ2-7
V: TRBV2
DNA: TGTGCCAGCAGTAGGGAAGCGGGAATCTACGAGCAGTACTTC
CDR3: CASSREAGIYEQYF

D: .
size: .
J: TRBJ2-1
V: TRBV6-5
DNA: TGTGCCAGCTGGAATAGATTTCATGAGCAGTTCTTC
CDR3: CASWNRFHEQFF

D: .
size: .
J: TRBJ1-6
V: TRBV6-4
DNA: TGTGCCAGCAGTGTCGGGGATGGGTCACCCCTCCACTTT
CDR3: CASSVGDGSPLHF

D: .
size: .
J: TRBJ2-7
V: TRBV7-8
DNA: TGTGCCAGCAGCTTAGGGAGGCTTGGGCTGGACGAGCAGTACTTC
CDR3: CASSLGRLGLDEQYF